Detailed here is one TCR beta chain. Authors' processing steps: Reference gene primer amplification yielded estimated nucleated cell counts. Sequencing used immunoSEQ multiplex PCR; TCRdb keeps in-frame clones, though not all of them. The V and J calls and clone size are taken from that table; D and trimming were inferred from the DNA. Of about 50,000 clones in the sample, roughly 86% were seen once. These data come from a study of blood T cell repertoires in COVID-19. Overall study context: Samples came from the United States, Italy and Spain, spanning acute and convalescent COVID-19. The analysed material was cDNA or gDNA that came from T cells, B-cell-depleted T cells, or PBMCs.

Germline lookup yields CDR1 KGHDR and CDR2 SFDVKD. The CDR3 totals 13 residues. V lost 7 bases and J 4 bases, leaving 12 bases between the germline ends. The clonotype originates from a woman between 55 and 75 years old with acute or convalescent COVID-19. The chain has TRBV24-1 and TRBJ1-1; D unresolved. The sequenced sample was peripheral blood. The CDR3 nucleotides read TGTGCCACCAGCCCCCGAGGTAGCACTGAAGCTTTCTTT. This sequence encodes CATSPRGSTEAFF.